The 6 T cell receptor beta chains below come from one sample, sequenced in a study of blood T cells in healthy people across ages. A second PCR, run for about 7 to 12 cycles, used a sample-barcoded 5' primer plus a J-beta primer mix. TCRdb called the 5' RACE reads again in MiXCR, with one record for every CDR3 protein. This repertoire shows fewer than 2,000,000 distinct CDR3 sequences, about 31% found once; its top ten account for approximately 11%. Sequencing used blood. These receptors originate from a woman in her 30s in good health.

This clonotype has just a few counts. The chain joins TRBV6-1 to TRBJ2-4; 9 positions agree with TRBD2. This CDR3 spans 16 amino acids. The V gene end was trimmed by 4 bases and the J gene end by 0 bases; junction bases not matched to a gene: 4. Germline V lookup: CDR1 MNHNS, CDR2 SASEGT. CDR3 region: CASSGTSGLAKNIQYF. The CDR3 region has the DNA TGTGCCAGCAGTGGTACTAGCGGGCTAGCCAAAAACATTCAGTACTTC.

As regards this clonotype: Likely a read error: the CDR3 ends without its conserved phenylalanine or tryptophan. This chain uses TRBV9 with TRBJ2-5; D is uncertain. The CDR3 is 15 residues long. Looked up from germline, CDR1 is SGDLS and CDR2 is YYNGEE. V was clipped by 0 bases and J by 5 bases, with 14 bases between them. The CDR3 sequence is CASSVESYIGETQYV. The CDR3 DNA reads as TGTGCCAGCAGCGTAGAATCGTACATTGGGGAGACCCAGTACGTC.

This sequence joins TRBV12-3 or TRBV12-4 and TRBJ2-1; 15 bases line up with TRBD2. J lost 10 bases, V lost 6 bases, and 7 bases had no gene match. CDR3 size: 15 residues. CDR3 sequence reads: CASSSGTSGRYEQFF. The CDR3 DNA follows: TGTGCCAGCAGCTCCGGGACTAGCGGGAGGTACGAGCAGTTCTTC.

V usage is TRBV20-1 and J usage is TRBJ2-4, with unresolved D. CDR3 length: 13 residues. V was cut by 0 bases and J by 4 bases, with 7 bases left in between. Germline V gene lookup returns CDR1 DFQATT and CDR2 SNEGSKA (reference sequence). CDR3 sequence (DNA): TGCAGTGCTAGAGATTATTTAAAAAACATTCAGTACTTC. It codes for CSARDYLKNIQYF.

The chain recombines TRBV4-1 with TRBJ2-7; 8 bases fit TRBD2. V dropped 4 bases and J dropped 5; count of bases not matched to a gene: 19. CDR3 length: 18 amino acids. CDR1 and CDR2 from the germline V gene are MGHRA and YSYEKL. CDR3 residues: CASSRGLAASPETHEQYF. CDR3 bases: TGCGCCAGCAGCCGAGGACTAGCCGCTTCCCCCGAGACGCACGAGCAGTACTTC.

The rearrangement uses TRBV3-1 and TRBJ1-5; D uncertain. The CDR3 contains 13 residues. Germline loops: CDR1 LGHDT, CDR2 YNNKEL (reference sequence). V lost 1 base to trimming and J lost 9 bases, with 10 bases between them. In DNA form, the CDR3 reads TGTGCCAGCAGCCAAGCGCGGGGTGGGCCCCAGCATTTT. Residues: CASSQARGGPQHF.